Listed below are T cell receptor beta chains from one sample, sequenced in a study of blood T cell repertoires in COVID-19. Clones were sequenced by immunoSEQ multiplex PCR, and TCRdb holds only the in-frame ones, with some missing. The top ten clones hold roughly 0.7% of a sample with 450,000 to 500,000 clones, roughly 87% of them seen once. Sample: PBMCs or T cells enriched from blood (not recorded which). These receptors all stem from a woman aged 18-29 years who had recovered from COVID-19. Each CDR3 is given with its conserved first and last residue. The D gene is left open where the match is weak. The listing skips clone size in some rows; elsewhere it reads once, few, many or a size class.

>TRBJ2-1|TRBV7-2|TRBD2|-
CASSTQSGGSYNEQFF
TGTGCCAGCAGCACCCAAAGCGGGGGCAGCTACAATGAGCAGTTCTTC
>TRBJ2-2|TRBV7-3|-|-
CASSKGTQGSSGELFF
TGTGCCAGCAGCAAAGGCACCCAGGGGTCCAGCGGGGAGCTGTTTTTT
>TRBJ1-1|TRBV2|-|-
CASSEESGNTEAFF
TGTGCCAGCAGTGAAGAGTCGGGGAACACTGAAGCTTTCTTT
>TRBJ2-3|TRBV19|-|-
CASSIRGTNTDTQYF
TGTGCCAGTAGTATCAGGGGCACTAACACAGATACGCAGTATTTT
>TRBJ1-4|TRBV9|-|-
CASSVGGDSREKLFF
TGTGCCAGCAGCGTAGGAGGGGACTCAAGGGAAAAACTGTTTTTT
>TRBJ1-4|TRBV28|-|-
CASSLSSGKTNEKLFF
TGTGCCAGCAGTTTAAGTAGCGGGAAAACTAATGAAAAACTGTTTTTT
>TRBJ2-3|TRBV5-1|TRBD2|-
CASSRISGGAADTQYF
TGCGCCAGCAGCAGAATCAGCGGGGGGGCCGCAGATACGCAGTATTTT
>TRBJ2-7|TRBV15|TRBD2|-
CATSLGGASSYEQYF
TGTGCCACCAGCCTCGGGGGGGCGAGCTCCTACGAGCAGTACTTC
>TRBJ1-1|TRBV29-1|-|-
CSVRGVTEAFF
TGCAGCGTTCGGGGGGTCACTGAAGCTTTCTTT
>TRBJ2-1|TRBV3-1/TRBV3-2|TRBD1|-
CASSQDLVRGGDEQFF
TGTGCCAGCAGCCAAGATCTTGTGAGAGGGGGCGATGAGCAGTTCTTC
>TRBJ1-6|TRBV10-2|-|-
CASSEKGSGSPLHF
TGCGCCAGCAGTGAGAAGGGAAGCGGTTCACCCCTCCACTTT
>TRBJ1-2|TRBV27|TRBD1|once
CASRMTGADGYTF
TGTGCCAGCAGGATGACAGGGGCGGATGGCTACACCTTC
>TRBJ1-2|TRBV29-1|TRBD1|few
CSVEEGQGIPGFYGYTF
TGCAGCGTTGAAGAGGGACAGGGTATCCCCGGGTTCTATGGCTACACCTTC
>TRBJ2-5|TRBV5-5|-|-
CASSLQGQETQYF
TGTGCCAGCAGCTTGCAGGGCCAAGAGACCCAGTACTTC
>TRBJ2-3|TRBV30|TRBD2|-
CAWSVHRGGVNTQYF
TGTGCCTGGAGTGTACATCGCGGGGGGGTAAATACGCAGTATTTT
>TRBJ2-1|TRBV9|-|-
CASSVDPGGYNEQFF
TGTGCCAGCAGCGTAGATCCAGGGGGGTACAATGAGCAGTTCTTC
>TRBJ1-1|TRBV3-1/TRBV3-2|-|-
CASSQSLIRTEAFF
TGTGCCAGCAGCCAATCACTAATACGGACTGAAGCTTTCTTT
>TRBJ2-7|TRBV30|TRBD1|-
CAWRGNRGRWEQYF
TGTGCCTGGAGAGGGAATAGGGGGCGCTGGGAGCAGTACTTC
>TRBJ2-5|TRBV5-6|TRBD1|once
CASSSIQGLQETQYF
TGTGCCAGCAGCTCGATACAGGGGCTCCAAGAGACCCAGTACTTC
>TRBJ2-7|TRBV7-2|-|-
CASSSRDLPGDEQYF
TGTGCCAGCAGCTCCCGGGATTTACCGGGGGACGAGCAGTACTTC
>TRBJ1-4|TRBV3-1/TRBV3-2|-|-
CASSLQGRGNEKLFF
TGTGCCAGCAGTCTCCAGGGGAGGGGTAATGAAAAACTGTTTTTT
>TRBJ1-1|TRBV7-9|-|-
CASSTTQNTEAFF
TGTGCCAGCAGCACAACACAGAACACTGAAGCTTTCTTT
>TRBJ2-7|TRBV13|-|-
CASSLQGREQYF
TGTGCCAGCAGCTTACAGGGGCGAGAGCAGTACTTC
>TRBJ2-1|TRBV7-2|TRBD2|few
CASSLVGTSGNNEQFF
TGTGCCAGCAGCTTAGTTGGGACTAGCGGAAACAATGAGCAGTTCTTC
>TRBJ2-5|TRBV5-1|TRBD2|once
CASADLAGGFQETQYF
TGCGCCAGCGCGGACCTAGCGGGGGGATTCCAAGAGACCCAGTACTTC
>TRBJ2-7|TRBV28|TRBD1|-
CASREDRERVYEQYF
TGTGCCAGCAGAGAGGACAGGGAAAGGGTATACGAGCAGTACTTC
>TRBJ2-7|TRBV21-1|-|-
CASSKKASGTGSTYEQYF
TGTGCCAGCAGCAAAAAAGCTTCGGGGACAGGGAGTACCTACGAGCAGTACTTC
>TRBJ2-1|TRBV10-3|TRBD2|few
CAISTREKGGNEQFF
TGTGCCATCAGCACACGCGAAAAGGGAGGGAATGAGCAGTTCTTC
>TRBJ1-2|TRBV6-5|TRBD1|-
CASTEQGAFGGYTF
TGTGCCAGCACGGAACAGGGGGCTTTCGGGGGCTACACCTTC
>TRBJ2-7|TRBV5-6|TRBD1|-
CASSPHGQGLGEQYF
TGTGCCAGCAGCCCGCACGGACAGGGGTTGGGCGAGCAGTACTTC
>TRBJ2-3|TRBV3-1/TRBV3-2|TRBD1|-
CASSQVGDSPDTQYF
TGTGCCAGCAGCCAAGTGGGGGACAGTCCAGATACGCAGTATTTT
>TRBJ2-7|TRBV28|TRBD1|-
CASSIQTGAPVYEQYF
TGTGCCAGCAGCATTCAAACAGGGGCGCCTGTCTACGAGCAGTACTTC
>TRBJ2-3|TRBV7-6|-|-
CASSLGPPGLGSTDTQYF
TGTGCCAGCAGCTTAGGGCCTCCGGGACTTGGCAGCACAGATACGCAGTATTTT
>TRBJ1-5|TRBV2|-|once
CASSEGWQPQHF
TGTGCCAGCTCGGAGGGCTGGCAGCCCCAGCATTTT
>TRBJ1-2|TRBV11-2|TRBD1|-
CASSKDRADGGYTF
TGTGCCAGCAGCAAAGACAGGGCCGACGGTGGCTACACCTTC
>TRBJ2-3|TRBV5-6|-|-
CASSLLQGSSTDTQYF
TGTGCCAGCAGCTTACTTCAGGGATCTAGCACAGATACGCAGTATTTT
>TRBJ1-6|TRBV9|TRBD1|-
CASSADRDDSPLHF
TGTGCCAGCAGCGCCGACAGGGATGATTCACCCCTCCACTTT
>TRBJ2-1|TRBV7-6|TRBD1|-
CASSPGQGDEQFF
TGTGCCAGCAGCCCCGGACAGGGGGATGAGCAGTTCTTC
>TRBJ1-3|TRBV7-2|TRBD1|-
CASSLWGQGSVTGNTIYF
TGTGCCAGCAGCTTATGGGGACAGGGATCAGTCACTGGAAACACCATATATTTT
>TRBJ2-2|TRBV7-2|TRBD2|-
CASSPQTSQDGELFF
TGTGCCAGCAGCCCCCAGACTAGCCAGGACGGGGAGCTGTTTTTT
>TRBJ2-3|TRBV5-1|TRBD2|-
CASSSTSGGAGRTDTQYF
TGCGCCAGCAGCTCGACTAGCGGGGGGGCCGGACGAACAGATACGCAGTATTTT
>TRBJ1-1|TRBV30|TRBD1|-
CAWSANRGLNTEAFF
TGTGCCTGGAGTGCAAACAGGGGGCTCAACACTGAAGCTTTCTTT